These T cell receptor beta chains were read from a single sample in a study of blood T cell repertoires in COVID-19. The repertoire was sequenced with immunoSEQ multiplex PCR; TCRdb's copy has only in-frame clones and lacks some. The sample lists 70,000 to 85,000 clones; more than 70% were seen once. The specimen was peripheral blood. The receptors were sampled from an older man with active or convalescent COVID-19. Each CDR3 is given with its conserved first and last residue.

TRBJ1-1 | TRBV5-1 | CASRPTGRTREAFF
TRBJ2-1 | TRBV9 | CASSVTSGRVNEQFF
TRBJ1-2 | TRBV30 | CAWSVQGEVGYTF
TRBJ1-4 | TRBV30 | CAWSFGVGEKLFF
TRBJ2-5 | TRBV6-6 | CASSYSAGGQQETQYF
TRBJ1-1 | TRBV6-6 | CASFHRGNTEAFF
TRBJ2-3 | TRBV9 | CASSVVSAGRTDTQYF
TRBJ2-5 | TRBV15 | CATSSPGTKETQYF
TRBJ1-1 | TRBV28 | CASSLRGRGPRNTEAFF
TRBJ2-7 | TRBV6-5 | CASSTRGMTREQYF
TRBJ1-2 | TRBV6-5 | CASSYRRDRNYGYTF
TRBJ2-7 | TRBV15 | CATSRDRTDYEQYF
TRBJ2-6 | TRBV29-1 | CSVVGSSGANVLTF
TRBJ2-6 | TRBV29-1 | CSVEAGAGANVLTF
TRBJ2-2 | TRBV9 | CASGSGQNTGELFF
TRBJ1-4 | TRBV18 | CASSPQGSADEKLFF
TRBJ2-4 | TRBV12-3/TRBV12-4 | CASSFYAKNIQYF
TRBJ1-1 | TRBV28 | CASSRGTAPHNTEAFF
TRBJ1-1 | TRBV28 | CASSFIGDRGKNTEAFF
TRBJ1-2 | TRBV19 | CASRTNGQGNFEGYTF
TRBJ2-7 | TRBV25-1 | CASSASGTSGGAQEQYF
TRBJ1-1 | TRBV3-1/TRBV3-2 | CASSNRGPPAEAFF
TRBJ2-2 | TRBV18 | CASSPWTSGNTGELFF
TRBJ1-2 | TRBV9 | CASSVAVGSRYTF
TRBJ1-6 | TRBV10-2 | CASSADRANSPLHF
TRBJ1-3 | TRBV7-9 | CASSNTPTPVGNTIYF
TRBJ2-5 | TRBV4-3 | CASSQGTVQETQYF
TRBJ2-1 | TRBV9 | CASSVALLSSYNEQFF
TRBJ1-5 | TRBV5-5 | CASSFREGGFDQPQHF
TRBJ1-6 | TRBV28 | CASSFGDRGNSPLHF
TRBJ1-2 | TRBV5-1 | CASSSTGERGYTF
TRBJ2-7 | TRBV10-3 | CATALGPSYEQYF
TRBJ1-5 | TRBV28 | CASSLGGNGNQPQHF
TRBJ2-3 | TRBV5-1 | CASSLGSGSTDTQYF
TRBJ1-2 | TRBV5-1 | CASSLGGQGQDGYTF
TRBJ2-7 | TRBV27 | CASSFSVTSGSPYEQYF
TRBJ2-7 | TRBV6-5 | CASRKGQGDSYEQYF
TRBJ1-1 | TRBV19 | CASSRQGWGNTEAFF
TRBJ1-3 | TRBV11-2 | CASSLRRGDSSGNTIYF
TRBJ2-3 | TRBV3-1/TRBV3-2 | CASSLKNRPGQGGYTQYF
TRBJ1-2 | TRBV6-5 | CATADRGRTNYGYTF